Each of the 16 T cell receptor beta chains below was sequenced from the same sample in a study of blood T cell repertoires in COVID-19. Profiling relied on immunoSEQ multiplex PCR, and the TCRdb table lists in-frame clones only, not all of them. The profile covers 140,000 to 150,000 clones, with about four fifths appearing a single time and more than 7% taken by the ten largest. Sequencing was done on a sample of peripheral blood. The origin of the receptors is a human donor with acute or convalescent COVID-19. The donor label of this sample is uncertain.

The chain is built from TRBV30 and TRBJ1-3; D is uncertain. CDR1 is GTSNPN and CDR2 is SVGIG in the germline V gene (reference sequence). V was clipped by 0 bases and J by 2 bases, with 5 bases between them. This CDR3 is built from 13 residues. The CDR3 nucleotides are TGTGCCTGGAGTGTTTTAGCTGGAAACACCATATATTTT. It translates to CAWSVLAGNTIYF.

This clone turned up a few times. V usage is TRBV7-6 and J usage is TRBJ2-1; the match to TRBD2 covers 8 bases. This CDR3 has 15 amino acids. The germline V gene encodes CDR1 SGHVS and CDR2 FNYEAQ. The junction had 7 bases not matched to a gene; V was cut back by 6 bases and J by 3 bases. CDR3 nucleotide sequence: TGTGCCAGCAGATTGAGCGGGGGAGTCTACAATGAGCAGTTCTTC. This encodes CASRLSGGVYNEQFF.

The chain uses TRBV27 and TRBJ2-2; D gene unclear. Trimming removed 0 bases from V and 5 bases from J, with 7 bases in between. The CDR3 extends over 14 amino acids. The germline V gene has CDR1 MNHEY and CDR2 SMNVEV (reference sequence). The CDR3 DNA reads as TGTGCCAGCAGTTTATCGAGCAGGACCGGGGAGCTGTTTTTT. It codes for CASSLSSRTGELFF.

V is TRBV5-5 and J is TRBJ2-5; 9 nucleotides line up with TRBD2. The germline V gene has CDR1 SGHKS and CDR2 YYEKEE (reference sequence). CDR3 size: 16 residues. The trim removed 1 base at V and 5 bases at J, leaving 9 bases unmatched. The CDR3 nucleotides read TGTGCCAGCAGCTTGAGGGTAGCGGGGGCCGGGGAGACCCAGTACTTC. This encodes CASSLRVAGAGETQYF.

This clone has at least ten counts. The V call is TRBV4-1, the J call TRBJ1-6, with D unclear. Germline V gene sequence: CDR1 MGHRA, CDR2 YSYEKL. Between the trimmed V and J ends, which lost 2 bases and 0 bases, there was a span of 11 bases. CDR3 length equals 17 residues. The CDR3 protein is CASSQLDIISYNSPLHF. The CDR3 DNA reads TGCGCCAGCAGCCAACTTGACATCATCTCCTATAATTCACCCCTCCACTTT.

V gene TRBV19 combines with J gene TRBJ1-2, with TRBD1 matching 7 bases. V shed 7 bases, J shed 5 bases, and the junction held 10 bases outside the gene matches. The germline V gene encodes CDR1 LNHDA and CDR2 SQIVND (reference sequence). CDR3 length equals 14 residues. The CDR3 DNA is TGTGCCAGTACCTTCGAGGGACAGTCATATGGCTACACCTTC. Translating it yields CASTFEGQSYGYTF.

This chain links TRBV29-1 with TRBJ2-1; 7 bases are shared with TRBD1. Per the germline V gene, CDR1 is SQVTM and CDR2 is ANQGSEA. The CDR3 has 14 amino acids. V lost 7 bases and J lost 5; bases outside the gene matches: 11. The CDR3 loop is CSGITGAGNNEQFF. CDR3 DNA: TGCAGCGGTATTACAGGGGCCGGTAACAATGAGCAGTTCTTC.

The gene calls are TRBV19 and TRBJ1-4; 10 bases align to TRBD1. The CDR3 runs to 14 residues. In germline, CDR1 is LNHDA, CDR2 SQIVND (reference sequence). The ends lost 3 bases at V and 8 bases at J; junction bases unmatched: 3. CDR3 amino acids: CASSIGTGDEKLFF. CDR3 nucleotide sequence: TGTGCCAGTAGTATTGGGACAGGGGACGAAAAACTGTTTTTT.

The chain has TRBV27 and TRBJ1-1, with D possibly TRBD1 on 5 matching bases. Between the trimmed V and J ends, which lost 3 bases and 5 bases, there was a span of 13 bases. The CDR3 contains 14 residues. Germline V gene lookup returns CDR1 MNHEY and CDR2 SMNVEV (reference sequence). CDR3 region: CASSFLGGVTEAFF. The CDR3 bases are TGTGCCAGCAGTTTCCTCGGGGGGGTGACTGAAGCTTTCTTT.

This chain connects TRBV9 to TRBJ2-1; the match to TRBD2 covers 11 bases. The CDR3 totals 15 residues. Germline CDR1 SGDLS, CDR2 YYNGEE. The J segment lost 7 bases and the V segment lost 0 bases, leaving 3 bases of the junction unmatched. This CDR3 reads CASSVGSGGANEQFF. CDR3 DNA sequence: TGTGCCAGCAGCGTAGGTAGCGGGGGGGCAAATGAGCAGTTCTTC.

V usage is TRBV7-8 and J usage is TRBJ2-1; D is ambiguous. Trimming shortened V by 2 bases and J by 0 bases, and 14 bases separated the two germline ends. The V gene's germline CDR1 is SGHVS and CDR2 FQNEAQ. CDR3 length equals 17 residues. CDR3 loop: CASSLIFLESSYNEQFF. The CDR3 bases are TGTGCCAGCAGCTTAATATTTTTGGAGTCCTCCTACAATGAGCAGTTCTTC. Drawing the rest from reference TRBV7-8 and TRBJ2-1, the complete variable domain is GAGVSQSPRYKVAKRGQDVALRCDPISGHVSLFWYQQALGQGPEFLTYFQNEAQLDKSGLPSDRFFAERPEGSVSTLKIQRTQQEDSAVYLCASSLIFLESSYNEQFFGPGTRLTVL.

This chain joins TRBV6-5 and TRBJ1-1; TRBD1 matches at 8 bases. Germline CDR1 and CDR2: MNHEY and SVGAGI. The CDR3 has 13 amino acids. J lost 0 bases, V lost 7 bases, and 1 base had no gene match. The CDR3 is CASKDRVNTEAFF. Written as DNA, the CDR3 is TGTGCCAGCAAGGACAGGGTGAACACTGAAGCTTTCTTT.

The chain recombines TRBV9 with TRBJ2-1; 11 positions agree with TRBD1. Trimming removed 2 bases from V and 3 bases from J; junction bases left unmatched: 7. Germline V gene lookup returns CDR1 SGDLS and CDR2 YYNGEE. The CDR3 has 17 residues. Here the CDR3 reads CASSVEPGTGGYNEQFF. The CDR3 nucleotides are TGTGCCAGCAGCGTCGAACCCGGGACAGGGGGCTACAATGAGCAGTTCTTC.

V and J are TRBV7-9 and TRBJ1-6, with D uncertain. Germline V gene lookup returns CDR1 SEHNR and CDR2 FQNEAQ (reference sequence). The V end was cut by 1 base, the J end by 0 bases, with 7 bases between. The CDR3 contains 16 residues. Written as DNA, the CDR3 is TGTGCCAGCAGCTTAGGGTCTAGCTCCTATAATTCACCCCTCCACTTT. It specifies CASSLGSSSYNSPLHF.

CDR3 protein: CASSQDKFPRGGLNTQYF. The CDR3 DNA reads as TGTGCCAGCAGCCAAGATAAATTTCCGCGGGGGGGATTAAATACGCAGTATTTT. This chain uses TRBV3-1 (or the pseudogene TRBV3-2) with TRBJ2-3, with 9 bases matching TRBD2. CDR3 length: 18 residues. V was clipped by 0 bases and J by 7 bases; unmatched bases: 14. Germline V CDR1 and CDR2: LGHDT, YNNKEL (reference sequence).

The chain combines TRBV18 with TRBJ1-1, with TRBD1 matching over 8 bases. CDR1 is KGHSH, CDR2 LQKENI, per germline. Germline trimming cut 3 bases from V and 4 bases from J; bases unmatched to any gene: 7. The CDR3 spans 15 residues. The CDR3 region has the DNA TGTGCCAGCTCACCGGCCCGGACAGGGACCACTGAAGCTTTCTTT. Translating gives CASSPARTGTTEAFF.